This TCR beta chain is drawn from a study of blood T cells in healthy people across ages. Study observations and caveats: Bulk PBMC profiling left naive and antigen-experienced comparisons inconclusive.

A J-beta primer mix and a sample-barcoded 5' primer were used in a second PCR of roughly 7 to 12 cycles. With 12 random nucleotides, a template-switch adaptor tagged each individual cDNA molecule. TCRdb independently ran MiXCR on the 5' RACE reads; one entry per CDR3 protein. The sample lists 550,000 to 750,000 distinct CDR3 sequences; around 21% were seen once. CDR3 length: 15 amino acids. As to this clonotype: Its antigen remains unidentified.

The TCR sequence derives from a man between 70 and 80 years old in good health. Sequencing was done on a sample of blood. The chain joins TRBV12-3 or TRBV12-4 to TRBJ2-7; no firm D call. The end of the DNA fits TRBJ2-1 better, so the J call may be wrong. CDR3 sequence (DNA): TGTGCCAGCAGTTTCTGGGAAGGAGTATCCAATGAGCAGTTCTTC. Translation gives CASSFWEGVSNEQFF.